This record looks at one T cell receptor (beta chain) sequence and its context. TCR beta CDR3 sequences were amplified from RNA transcripts. First-round RT-PCR targeting the TCR CDR3 was performed with the HTBI primer set. TCRdb processed the multiplex PCR reads anew with MiXCR; each CDR3 protein has one entry. The sample comprises 450,000 to 700,000 distinct CDR3 sequences, more than 45% of which are singletons, and about 7.8% rests with the top ten. The record originates from a study of T cells in Graves' hyperthyroidism and ophthalmopathy. The specimen sequenced was peripheral blood or thyroid tissue (not recorded which). This clonotype originated in a woman aged 18-29 years with Graves' hyperthyroidism.

CDR3 region: CASSLATLDTQYF. CDR3 DNA sequence: TGTGCCAGCAGCTTAGCCACCTTAGATACGCAGTATTTT. This chain uses TRBV7-9 with TRBJ2-3, with D unclear. The V gene's germline CDR1 is SEHNR and CDR2 FQNEAQ (reference sequence). Trimming removed 0 bases from V and 5 bases from J, with 6 bases in between. The CDR3 has 13 amino acids.